This entry lists 28 T cell receptor beta chains sequenced from one sample in a study of cytomegalovirus exposure and HLA in healthy donors. The data were produced by immunoSEQ multiplex PCR, yet TCRdb's version contains in-frame clones alone and is incomplete. The sample includes about 310,000 clones, around 90% of them seen just once. Input material: PBMCs. These receptors came from a man aged 25-40 years in good health and CMV-seronegative.

This chain links TRBV29-1 with TRBJ1-5, with 7 bases aligning to TRBD1. The germline V gene encodes CDR1 SQVTM and CDR2 ANQGSEA. The CDR3 runs to 14 residues. Unmatched junction bases numbered 3, after V lost 4 bases and J lost 0 bases. The CDR3 region is CSVGDSFSNQPQHF. The CDR3 DNA follows: TGCAGCGTTGGGGACAGCTTTAGCAATCAGCCCCAGCATTTT.

V gene TRBV2 combines with J gene TRBJ1-1; 8 positions match TRBD1. Germline CDR1 SNHLY, CDR2 FYNNEI. After removal of 10 bases from V and 4 bases from J, the junction contained 11 bases not matched to a gene. The CDR3 totals 14 residues. The CDR3 DNA is TGTGCCACCTCGACAGGGGCGCCTCCCACTGAAGCTTTCTTT. As protein: CATSTGAPPTEAFF.

The gene calls are TRBV6-1 and TRBJ1-3, with a weak D call TRBD1 (6 bases). V was shortened by 5 bases and J by 4 bases, with 12 bases between the two germline ends. This CDR3 is 14 amino acids long. Germline V lookup: CDR1 MNHNS, CDR2 SASEGT. In nucleotides, the CDR3 is TGTGCCAGCAGTACACAGGGATCAGGAAACACCATATATTTT. Amino acids: CASSTQGSGNTIYF.

The chain joins TRBV6-1 to TRBJ2-5; TRBD1 agrees at 7 bases. CDR1 is MNHNS, CDR2 SASEGT, per germline. This CDR3 has 19 amino acids. The ends lost 2 bases at V and 3 bases at J; junction bases unmatched: 18. The CDR3 DNA reads TGTGCCAGCAGTGAATTCGAGCTTCATGTTGGCAGGGGGAAAGAGACCCAGTACTTC. Translating it yields CASSEFELHVGRGKETQYF.

This clone came up a few times. V and J are TRBV4-1 and TRBJ2-7; TRBD1 agrees at 9 bases. CDR1 and CDR2 (germline): MGHRA, YSYEKL. This CDR3 has 14 amino acids. V trimming: 4 bases; J trimming: 4 bases; junction bases outside the gene matches: 5. The CDR3 loop is CASSPTGQGYEQYF. The DNA for the CDR3 is TGCGCCAGCAGCCCTACGGGACAGGGATACGAGCAGTACTTC.

The chain employs TRBV4-3 and TRBJ2-1, with 9 nucleotides matching TRBD2. Germline trimming cut 4 bases from V and 9 bases from J; bases unmatched to any gene: 19. This CDR3 spans 18 amino acids. Germline values: CDR1 LGHNA, CDR2 YSLEER. The CDR3 is CASSLLPGPSGDQGEQFF. The CDR3 nucleotides are TGCGCCAGCAGCCTCCTGCCTGGGCCTAGCGGGGATCAGGGTGAGCAGTTCTTC.

V and J are TRBV2 and TRBJ2-7, with D perhaps TRBD1 (5 bases). The V and J ends lost 8 bases and 2 bases respectively, with 13 bases between them. CDR1 and CDR2 from the germline V gene are SNHLY and FYNNEI. CDR3 length: 13 amino acids. CDR3 loop: CASYEGATYEQYF. Here the CDR3 DNA reads TGTGCCAGCTATGAAGGGGCAACCTACGAGCAGTACTTC.

V gene TRBV27 combines with J gene TRBJ2-5; D unresolved. Germline assignment: CDR1 MNHEY and CDR2 SMNVEV (reference sequence). This CDR3 comprises 14 residues. The V end was cut by 0 bases, the J end by 2 bases, with 7 bases between. The CDR3 region is CASSLSNRQETQYF. DNA for the CDR3: TGTGCCAGCAGTTTATCGAACAGACAAGAGACCCAGTACTTC.

V and J are TRBV9 and TRBJ1-1; 7 nucleotides match TRBD1. Germline V gives CDR1 SGDLS, CDR2 YYNGEE. The CDR3 is 16 residues long. V was pared by 0 bases and J by 1 base, with 6 bases of the junction left unmatched. In nucleotides, the CDR3 is TGTGCCAGCAGCGTAGAGGGACAGCAAAGGAACACTGAAGCTTTCTTT. Translated: CASSVEGQQRNTEAFF.

The V and J genes are TRBV7-2 and TRBJ2-1, with 8 bases that match TRBD2. The trim removed 5 bases at V and 6 bases at J, leaving 9 bases unmatched. The CDR3 totals 15 residues. Germline-derived CDR1 and CDR2 are SGHTA and FQGNSA. The CDR3 here is CASSLRGGRRNEQFF. The CDR3 bases are TGTGCCAGCAGCCTACGGGGGGGCCGTCGCAATGAGCAGTTCTTC.

This chain joins TRBV11-2 and TRBJ2-2, with TRBD1 matching 12 bases. Germline V gene data show CDR1 as SGHAT and CDR2 as FQNNGV. The CDR3 consists of 17 residues. V gave up 7 bases and J gave up 4 bases; unmatched junction bases: 10. In DNA form, the CDR3 reads TGTGCCAGCACCGACCCACCGGGACAGGGGGCCACCGGGGAGCTGTTTTTT. Translated: CASTDPPGQGATGELFF.

This clone was counted a single time. This chain's CDR3 is CASSTGLAGGTQETQYF. For the CDR3, the DNA is TGCGCCAGCAGCACTGGACTAGCGGGGGGAACCCAAGAGACCCAGTACTTC. This chain links TRBV5-1 with TRBJ2-5; 14 bases map to TRBD2. The CDR3 is 17 amino acids. CDR1 is SGHRS and CDR2 is YFSETQ in the germline V gene. The J segment lost 1 base and the V segment lost 4 bases, leaving 6 bases of the junction unmatched.

This clone was seen more than once but under ten times. The V call is TRBV2, the J call TRBJ2-7, with D possibly being TRBD2 (6 bases). The CDR3 extends over 13 amino acids. The V gene lost 3 bases and the J gene lost 12 bases, with 18 bases spanning the gap. CDR1 is SNHLY and CDR2 is FYNNEI in the germline V gene. This CDR3 reads CASSEEGLGTWYF. The CDR3 DNA is TGTGCCAGCAGTGAGGAGGGACTGGGGACTTGGTACTTC.

The chain carries TRBV5-1 and TRBJ2-7; 7 bases are shared with TRBD1. This CDR3 contains 15 residues. Unmatched junction bases numbered 10, after V lost 0 bases and J lost 7 bases. Germline CDR1 is SGHRS and CDR2 is YFSETQ. The CDR3 nucleotides read TGCGCCAGCAGCTTGGGGGGTACGACAGGGACGGAGCAGTACTTC. Its translation: CASSLGGTTGTEQYF.

The sample holds one count of this clone. The J gene is TRBJ1-6, the V gene TRBV28; 9 nucleotides align to TRBD1. Unmatched junction bases numbered 12, after V lost 7 bases and J lost 8 bases. This CDR3 contains 16 residues. Germline V gives CDR1 MDHEN, CDR2 SYDVKM. The chain's CDR3 is CASTTSTGGFDSPLHF. The CDR3 bases are TGTGCCAGCACCACATCGACAGGGGGTTTTGATTCACCCCTCCACTTT.

The chain employs TRBV6-1 and TRBJ2-4, with D possibly matching TRBD1 (6 bases). Germline V lookup: CDR1 MNHNS, CDR2 SASEGT. Trimming left V 6 bases short and J 8 bases short, with 17 bases between. The CDR3 contains 14 residues. This CDR3 is CASSDWTVGDIQYF. CDR3 nucleotides: TGTGCCAGCAGCGATTGGACAGTGGGTGACATTCAGTACTTC.

The chain uses TRBV10-3 and TRBJ1-5; D unclear. The V end lost 6 bases, the J end lost 0 bases, and 12 bases lay between the germline ends. The CDR3 has 15 residues. Germline lookup yields CDR1 ENHRY and CDR2 SYGVKD. In nucleotides, the CDR3 is TGTGCCATCAGCAGCGACGGAGATAGCAATCAGCCCCAGCATTTT. It yields the protein CAISSDGDSNQPQHF.

The V gene is TRBV19, the J gene TRBJ1-1, with TRBD1 identical over 7 bases. Trimming at V came to 3 bases and at J to 0 bases, leaving 7 bases not matched to a gene. The CDR3 covers 16 residues. Germline-derived CDR1 and CDR2 are LNHDA and SQIVND (reference sequence). The CDR3 DNA reads TGTGCCAGTAGTATTAGTCCAGGGGGAATGAACACTGAAGCTTTCTTT. This gives the protein CASSISPGGMNTEAFF.

V usage is TRBV4-1 and J usage is TRBJ2-7; TRBD1 agrees at 10 bases. V lost 0 bases to trimming and J lost 4 bases; unmatched junction nucleotides: 6. The CDR3 has 16 residues. In germline, CDR1 is MGHRA, CDR2 YSYEKL. This CDR3 is CASSQEAGQGWYEQYF. The DNA for the CDR3 is TGCGCCAGCAGCCAAGAAGCGGGACAGGGGTGGTACGAGCAGTACTTC.

This clone appeared a single time. The V gene is TRBV5-1, the J gene TRBJ1-2; no clear D gene. The germline CDR1 and CDR2 sequences are SGHRS and YFSETQ. V lost 6 bases, J lost 7 bases, and 25 bases lay in between. This CDR3 region has 16 residues. DNA of the CDR3: TGCGCCAGCAACCCTAGCCCCTTCGTGGGGTCCGGTGGCTACACCTTC. Protein: CASNPSPFVGSGGYTF.

The chain combines TRBV4-1 with TRBJ1-2; D call uncertain. V gave up 1 base and J gave up 3 bases, with 12 bases separating them. CDR3 length: 15 residues. Germline CDR1 reads MGHRA; CDR2 reads YSYEKL. The DNA of the CDR3 is TGCGCCAGCAGCCAAGTGGGCGGGCTCGACTATGGCTACACCTTC. Translation: CASSQVGGLDYGYTF.

This clone was observed a single time. The gene calls are TRBV4-3 and TRBJ2-7; 9 bases align to TRBD2. Germline CDR1 LGHNA, CDR2 YSLEER. The CDR3 sequence is 15 residues long. The ends lost 6 bases at V and 3 bases at J; junction bases unmatched: 9. The CDR3 sequence: CASSRSTSGDYEQYF. The CDR3 nucleotides read TGCGCCAGCAGTAGGTCGACTAGCGGCGACTACGAGCAGTACTTC.

The chain uses TRBV6-1 and TRBJ2-7, with TRBD2 as a possible D gene (5 bases). The CDR3 sequence is 15 residues long. CDR1 is MNHNS and CDR2 is SASEGT in the germline V gene. Trimming cost V 1 base and J 3 bases, with 13 bases left between them. CDR3 nucleotide sequence: TGTGCCAGCAGTGAAGGGCTAGCAAGTATCTACGAGCAGTACTTC. Protein product: CASSEGLASIYEQYF.

The chain recombines TRBV7-2 with TRBJ2-3; 12 bases agree with TRBD2. The CDR3 is 14 residues long. Losses at the gene ends were 3 bases for V and 12 bases for J; bases not matched to a gene: 7. Germline V gene lookup returns CDR1 SGHTA and CDR2 FQGNSA. CDR3 protein: CASSLQKTSGGQYF. In DNA form, the CDR3 reads TGTGCCAGCAGCTTGCAGAAGACTAGCGGGGGCCAGTATTTT.

The chain uses TRBV7-8 and TRBJ2-3, with no clear D. Germline V CDR1 and CDR2: SGHVS, FQNEAQ. The CDR3 extends over 15 amino acids. V gave up 2 bases and J gave up 2 bases, with 11 bases separating them. The DNA for the CDR3 is TGTGCCAGCAGCTTATCTAGGAGCCCCACAGATACGCAGTATTTT. As protein: CASSLSRSPTDTQYF.

This rearrangement joins TRBV18 to TRBJ1-1, with a possible D match to TRBD1 (6 bases). CDR1 KGHSH and CDR2 LQKENI come from the germline V gene. The V gene lost 4 bases and the J gene lost 4 bases, with 13 bases spanning the gap. The CDR3 has 14 residues. The CDR3 protein is CASSRDRQGTEAFF. For the CDR3, the DNA is TGTGCCAGCTCACGAGACAGGCAGGGCACTGAAGCTTTCTTT.

The rearrangement links TRBV27 to TRBJ2-7; D not resolved. This CDR3 region has 16 residues. Germline assignment: CDR1 MNHEY and CDR2 SMNVEV (reference sequence). Trimming removed 0 bases at V and 4 bases at J, with 16 bases between. This CDR3 reads CASSLSTPSLWYEQYF. The CDR3 coding sequence is TGTGCCAGCAGTTTATCAACCCCGTCACTGTGGTACGAGCAGTACTTC.

V and J are TRBV2 and TRBJ2-2; 8 nucleotides match TRBD1. The junction had 10 bases not matched to a gene; V was cut back by 1 base and J by 3 bases. In germline, CDR1 is SNHLY, CDR2 FYNNEI. This CDR3 is built from 18 residues. CDR3: CASSEEDNRGIDTGELFF. In nucleotides, the CDR3 is TGTGCCAGCAGTGAAGAAGATAACAGGGGGATAGACACCGGGGAGCTGTTTTTT.